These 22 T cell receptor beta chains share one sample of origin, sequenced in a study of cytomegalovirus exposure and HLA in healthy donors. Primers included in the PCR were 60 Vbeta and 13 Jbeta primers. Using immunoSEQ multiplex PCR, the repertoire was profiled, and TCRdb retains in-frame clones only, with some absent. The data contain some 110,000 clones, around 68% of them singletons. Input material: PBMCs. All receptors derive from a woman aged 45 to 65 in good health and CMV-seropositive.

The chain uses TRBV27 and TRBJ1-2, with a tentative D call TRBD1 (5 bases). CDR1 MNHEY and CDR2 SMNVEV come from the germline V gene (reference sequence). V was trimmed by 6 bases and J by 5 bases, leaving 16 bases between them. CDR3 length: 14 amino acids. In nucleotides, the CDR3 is TGTGCCAGCAGCACCGTGAGACAGCAGTATGGCTACACCTTC. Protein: CASSTVRQQYGYTF.

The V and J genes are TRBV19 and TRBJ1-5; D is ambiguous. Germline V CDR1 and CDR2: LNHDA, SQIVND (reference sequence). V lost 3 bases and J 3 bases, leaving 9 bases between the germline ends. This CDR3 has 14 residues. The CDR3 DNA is TGTGCCAGTAGTATTGTTATAGACAATCAGCCCCAGCATTTT. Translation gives CASSIVIDNQPQHF.

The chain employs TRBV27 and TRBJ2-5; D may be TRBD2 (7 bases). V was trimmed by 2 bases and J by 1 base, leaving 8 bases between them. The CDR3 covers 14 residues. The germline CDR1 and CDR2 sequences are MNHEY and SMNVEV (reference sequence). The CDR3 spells CASSLRGAQETQYF. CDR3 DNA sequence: TGTGCCAGCAGTTTACGGGGGGCCCAAGAGACCCAGTACTTC.

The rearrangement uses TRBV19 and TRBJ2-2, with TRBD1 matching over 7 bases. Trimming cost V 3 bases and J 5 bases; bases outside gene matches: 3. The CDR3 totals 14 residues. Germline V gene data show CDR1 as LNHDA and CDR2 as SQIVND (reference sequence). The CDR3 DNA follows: TGTGCCAGTAGTATCGACAGGGCGACCGGGGAGCTGTTTTTT. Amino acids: CASSIDRATGELFF.

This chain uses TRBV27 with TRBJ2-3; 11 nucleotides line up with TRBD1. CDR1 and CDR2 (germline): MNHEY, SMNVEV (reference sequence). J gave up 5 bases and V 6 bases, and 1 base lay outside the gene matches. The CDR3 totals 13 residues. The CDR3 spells CASRGQGEDTQYF. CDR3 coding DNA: TGTGCCAGCAGGGGACAGGGGGAAGATACGCAGTATTTT.

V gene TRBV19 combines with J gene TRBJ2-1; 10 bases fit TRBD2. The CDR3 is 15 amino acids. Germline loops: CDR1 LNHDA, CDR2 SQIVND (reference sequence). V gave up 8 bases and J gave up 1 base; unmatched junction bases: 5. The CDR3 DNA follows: TGTGCCAGTTCTAGCGGGAGCCCGTCCTACAATGAGCAGTTCTTC. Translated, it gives CASSSGSPSYNEQFF.

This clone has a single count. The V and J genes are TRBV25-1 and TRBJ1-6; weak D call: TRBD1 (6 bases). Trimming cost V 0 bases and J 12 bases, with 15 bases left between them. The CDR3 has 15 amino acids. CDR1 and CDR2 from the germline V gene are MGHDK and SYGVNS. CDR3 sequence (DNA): TGTGCCAGCAGTGAATACGAAGGGGGACGCGTACCCCTCCACTTT. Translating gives CASSEYEGGRVPLHF.

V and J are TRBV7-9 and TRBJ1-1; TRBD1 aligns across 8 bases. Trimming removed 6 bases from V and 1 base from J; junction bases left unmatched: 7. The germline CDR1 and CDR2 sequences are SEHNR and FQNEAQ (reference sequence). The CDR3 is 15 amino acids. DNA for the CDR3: TGTGCCAGCAGTCCCTCGACAGGGGCGAACACTGAAGCTTTCTTT. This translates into CASSPSTGANTEAFF. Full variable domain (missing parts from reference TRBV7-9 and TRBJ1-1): DTGVSQNPRHKITKRGQNVTFRCDPISEHNRLYWYRQTLGQGPEFLTYFQNEAQLEKSRLLSDRFSAERPKGSFSTLEIQRTEQGDSAMYLCASSPSTGANTEAFFGQGTRLTVV.

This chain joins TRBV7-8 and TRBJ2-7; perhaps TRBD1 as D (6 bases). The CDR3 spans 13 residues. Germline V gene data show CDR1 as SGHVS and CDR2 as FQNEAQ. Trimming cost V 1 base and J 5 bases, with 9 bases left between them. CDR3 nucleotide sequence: TGTGCCAGCAGCTTAGACAGGGAGAACGAGCAGTACTTC. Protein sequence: CASSLDRENEQYF. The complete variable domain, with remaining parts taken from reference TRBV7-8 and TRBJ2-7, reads GAGVSQSPRYKVAKRGQDVALRCDPISGHVSLFWYQQALGQGPEFLTYFQNEAQLDKSGLPSDRFFAERPEGSVSTLKIQRTQQEDSAVYLCASSLDRENEQYFGPGTRLTVT.

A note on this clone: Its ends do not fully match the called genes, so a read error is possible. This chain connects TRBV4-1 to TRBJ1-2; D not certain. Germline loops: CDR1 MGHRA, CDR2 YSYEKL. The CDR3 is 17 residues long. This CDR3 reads CTSSQVPPATGFYGYTF. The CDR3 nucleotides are TGCACCAGCAGCCAAGTTCCCCCTGCGACGGGGTTCTATGGCTACACCTTC.

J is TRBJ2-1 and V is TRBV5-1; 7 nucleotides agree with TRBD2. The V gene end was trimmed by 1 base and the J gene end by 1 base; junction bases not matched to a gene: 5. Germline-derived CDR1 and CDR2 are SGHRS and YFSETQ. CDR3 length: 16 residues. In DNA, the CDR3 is TGCGCCAGCAGCTTGACCGCGGGGGTATCCTACAATGAGCAGTTCTTC. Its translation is CASSLTAGVSYNEQFF.

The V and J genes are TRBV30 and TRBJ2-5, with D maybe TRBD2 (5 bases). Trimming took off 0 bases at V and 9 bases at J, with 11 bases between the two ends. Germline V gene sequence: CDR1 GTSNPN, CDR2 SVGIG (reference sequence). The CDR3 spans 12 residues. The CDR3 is CAWSVNGVPQYF. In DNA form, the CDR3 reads TGTGCCTGGAGTGTAAACGGGGTACCCCAGTACTTC.

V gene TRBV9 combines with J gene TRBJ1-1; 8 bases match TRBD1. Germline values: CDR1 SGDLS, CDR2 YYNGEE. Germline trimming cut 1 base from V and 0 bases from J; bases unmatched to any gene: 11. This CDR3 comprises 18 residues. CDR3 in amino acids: CASSVISGQGSMNTEAFF. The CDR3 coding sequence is TGTGCCAGCAGCGTAATCTCTGGACAGGGCTCCATGAACACTGAAGCTTTCTTT.

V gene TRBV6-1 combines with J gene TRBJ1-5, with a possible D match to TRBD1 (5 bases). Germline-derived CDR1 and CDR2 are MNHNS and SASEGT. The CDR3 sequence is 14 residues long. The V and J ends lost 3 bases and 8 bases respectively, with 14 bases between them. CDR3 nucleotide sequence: TGTGCCAGCAGTGATCGGCAGGGAGGCGAGCCCCAGCATTTT. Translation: CASSDRQGGEPQHF.

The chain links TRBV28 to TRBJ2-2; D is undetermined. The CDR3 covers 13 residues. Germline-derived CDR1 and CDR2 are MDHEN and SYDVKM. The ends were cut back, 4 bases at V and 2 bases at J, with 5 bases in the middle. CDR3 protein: CASSYQNTGELFF. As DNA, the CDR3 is TGTGCCAGCAGTTATCAAAACACCGGGGAGCTGTTTTTT. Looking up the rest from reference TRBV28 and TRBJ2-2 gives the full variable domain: DVKVTQSSRYLVKRTGEKVFLECVQDMDHENMFWYRQDPGLGLRLIYFSYDVKMKEKGDIPEGYSVSREKKERFSLILESASTNQTSMYLCASSYQNTGELFFGEGSRLTVL.

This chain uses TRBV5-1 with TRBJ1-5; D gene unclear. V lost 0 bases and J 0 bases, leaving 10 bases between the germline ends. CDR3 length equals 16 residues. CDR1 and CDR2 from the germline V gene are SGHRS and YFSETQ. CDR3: CASSLGRSYSNQPQHF. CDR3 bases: TGCGCCAGCAGCTTGGGCCGGTCTTATAGCAATCAGCCCCAGCATTTT.

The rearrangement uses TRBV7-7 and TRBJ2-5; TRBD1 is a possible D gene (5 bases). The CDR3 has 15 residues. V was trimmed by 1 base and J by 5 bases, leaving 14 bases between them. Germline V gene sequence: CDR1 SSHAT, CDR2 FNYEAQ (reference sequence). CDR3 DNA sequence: TGTGCCAGCAGCTTAGACTCGTCGAAGGGGGAGACCCAGTACTTC. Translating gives CASSLDSSKGETQYF.

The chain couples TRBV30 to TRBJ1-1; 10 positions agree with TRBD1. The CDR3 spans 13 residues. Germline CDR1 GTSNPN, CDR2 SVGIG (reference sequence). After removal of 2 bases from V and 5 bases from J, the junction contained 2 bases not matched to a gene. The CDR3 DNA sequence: TGTGCCTGGAGTCCGGGACAGGGGACTGAAGCTTTCTTT. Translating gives CAWSPGQGTEAFF.

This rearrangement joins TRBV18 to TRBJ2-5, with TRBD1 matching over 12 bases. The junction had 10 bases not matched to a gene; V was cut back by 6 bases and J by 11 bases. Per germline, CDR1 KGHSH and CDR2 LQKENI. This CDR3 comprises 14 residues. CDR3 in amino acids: CASSTGTGGIGQYF. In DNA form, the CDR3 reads TGTGCCAGCTCCACCGGGACAGGGGGCATCGGGCAGTACTTC.

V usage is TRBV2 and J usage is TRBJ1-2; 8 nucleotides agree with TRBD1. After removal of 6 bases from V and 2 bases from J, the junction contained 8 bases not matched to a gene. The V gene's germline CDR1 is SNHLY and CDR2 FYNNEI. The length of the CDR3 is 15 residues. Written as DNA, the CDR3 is TGTGCCAGCAGCCAATCGACAGGGGCAAACTATGGCTACACCTTC. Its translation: CASSQSTGANYGYTF.

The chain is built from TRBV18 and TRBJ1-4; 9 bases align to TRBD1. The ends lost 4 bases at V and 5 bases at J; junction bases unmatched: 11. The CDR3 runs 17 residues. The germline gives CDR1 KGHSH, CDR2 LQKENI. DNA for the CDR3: TGTGCCAGCTCACTCGGATCAACCGGGACAGGGAATGAAAAACTGTTTTTT. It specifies CASSLGSTGTGNEKLFF.

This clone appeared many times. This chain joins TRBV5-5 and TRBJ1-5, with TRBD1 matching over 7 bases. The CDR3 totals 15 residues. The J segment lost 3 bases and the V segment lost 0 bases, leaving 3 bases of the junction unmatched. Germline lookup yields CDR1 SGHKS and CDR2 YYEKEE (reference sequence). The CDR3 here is CASSLAGTDNQPQHF. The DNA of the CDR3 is TGTGCCAGCAGCTTGGCCGGGACAGACAATCAGCCCCAGCATTTT.